The 11 T cell receptor beta chains below were found in one sample sequenced in a study of blood T cells in healthy people across ages. A second PCR of 7 to 11 cycles used a sample-barcoded 5' primer and a J-beta primer mix. TCRdb independently ran MiXCR on the 5' RACE reads; one entry per CDR3 protein. The sample includes around 1.7 million distinct CDR3 sequences, roughly 27% of them seen just once. Sequences were obtained from blood. The receptors were sampled from a woman aged 25 to 39 in good health.

This clonotype was counted only a few times. The genes are TRBV20-1 and TRBJ1-1, with D possibly TRBD1 on 5 matching bases. The germline V and J ends were trimmed by 6 bases and 5 bases, with 16 bases remaining between them. The CDR3 runs to 13 residues. Germline CDR1 reads DFQATT; CDR2 reads SNEGSKA (reference sequence). The DNA for the CDR3 is TGCAGTGCGCCAGGGAAAATGGGGACTGAAGCTTTCTTT. It specifies CSAPGKMGTEAFF.

This clonotype was observed a handful of times. The rearrangement links TRBV5-1 to TRBJ2-2; no clear D. Germline V gene lookup returns CDR1 SGHRS and CDR2 YFSETQ. Trimming removed 0 bases at V and 7 bases at J, with 7 bases between. CDR3 length equals 13 residues. The CDR3 bases are TGCGCCAGCAGCTTGGCTCAGTTCGGGGAGCTGTTTTTT. As protein: CASSLAQFGELFF.

The chain employs TRBV11-2 and TRBJ1-2; the match to TRBD1 covers 7 bases. This CDR3 comprises 16 residues. CDR1 and CDR2 from the germline V gene are SGHAT and FQNNGV. Trimming cost V 5 bases and J 2 bases; bases outside gene matches: 11. CDR3 protein: CASSQEGQPRNYGYTF. The CDR3 region has the DNA TGTGCCAGCAGCCAAGAGGGACAGCCTCGAAACTATGGCTACACCTTC. The full variable domain, rest sourced from reference TRBV11-2 and TRBJ1-2, is EAGVAQSPRYKIIEKRQSVAFWCNPISGHATLYWYQQILGQGPKLLIQFQNNGVVDDSQLPKDRFSAERLKGVDSTLKIQPAKLEDSAVYLCASSQEGQPRNYGYTFGSGTRLTVV.

A note on this clonotype: This may arise from a read error, as a much more abundant clone is one base away. The CDR3: CASSDLAYNEPFF. DNA for the CDR3: TGTGCCAGCAGCGACCTCGCGTACAATGAGCCGTTCTTC. The chain carries TRBV6-6 and TRBJ2-1, with D unresolved. The germline V gene encodes CDR1 MNHNY and CDR2 SVGAGI (reference sequence). This CDR3 contains 13 residues.

This clonotype appeared a few times. The V call is TRBV12-3 or TRBV12-4, the J call TRBJ2-7; 9 bases agree with TRBD1. This CDR3 contains 14 residues. The V and J ends lost 3 bases and 5 bases, in that order; junction bases with no gene match: 5. CDR3 protein: CASSFKDRGDEQYF. In DNA form, the CDR3 reads TGTGCCAGCAGTTTTAAGGACAGGGGAGACGAGCAGTACTTC.

This rearrangement joins TRBV6-2 or TRBV6-3 to TRBJ2-1, with a possible D match to TRBD1 (6 bases). The CDR3 spans 11 residues. Trimming took 6 bases from V and 9 from J, leaving 9 bases between them. The germline V gene has CDR1 MNHEY and CDR2 SVGEGT. CDR3: CASRGGREQFF. The CDR3 region has the DNA TGTGCCAGCAGAGGGGGACGTGAGCAGTTCTTC.

The table lists this clonotype with a few counts. The chain uses TRBV6-6 and TRBJ1-2; 9 bases align to TRBD1. The CDR3 consists of 16 residues. Germline-derived CDR1 and CDR2 are MNHNY and SVGAGI (reference sequence). V lost 5 bases to trimming and J lost 8 bases; unmatched junction nucleotides: 15. CDR3 in amino acids: CASSTSKPTGGGGYTF. DNA of the CDR3: TGTGCCAGCAGTACATCGAAACCTACAGGGGGCGGCGGCTACACCTTC.

This clonotype was seen a few times. The chain carries TRBV20-1 and TRBJ1-1; TRBD1 aligns across 7 bases. Germline CDR1 DFQATT, CDR2 SNEGSKA (reference sequence). Trimming cost V 1 base and J 5 bases; bases outside gene matches: 4. The CDR3 runs to 13 residues. The chain's CDR3 is CSARAGGDTEAFF. The CDR3, as DNA: TGCAGTGCTAGAGCAGGGGGGGATACTGAAGCTTTCTTT.

This chain joins TRBV20-1 and TRBJ2-3, with D possibly matching TRBD2 (5 bases). V dropped 0 bases and J dropped 6 bases, with 13 bases sitting between them. The CDR3 has 14 residues. CDR1 DFQATT and CDR2 SNEGSKA come from the germline V gene (reference sequence). CDR3 residues: CSAREADFGDTQYF. Here the CDR3 DNA reads TGCAGTGCTAGAGAGGCGGACTTCGGGGATACGCAGTATTTT.

There are a few counts of this clonotype. This sequence joins TRBV28 and TRBJ1-2; 7 bases agree with TRBD1. V lost 5 bases, J lost 1 base, and 13 bases stayed unmatched. Germline V gene lookup returns CDR1 MDHEN and CDR2 SYDVKM. The CDR3 is 17 residues long. The CDR3 loop is CASSPRAGGAFNYGYTF. As DNA, the CDR3 is TGTGCCAGCAGTCCCAGAGCAGGGGGGGCCTTTAACTATGGCTACACCTTC.

Concerning this clonotype itself: This may stem from a read error, because a much larger clone lies one nucleotide away. The chain couples TRBV5-5 to TRBJ1-4; 7 bases match TRBD1. Germline V gene lookup returns CDR1 SGHKS and CDR2 YYEKEE (reference sequence). The CDR3 has 15 amino acids. The CDR3 loop reads CASSLGTGPVERLFF. The CDR3 DNA follows: TGTGCCAGCAGCTTGGGGACAGGCCCGGTTGAAAGACTGTTTTTT.